This passage covers 24 T cell receptor beta chains from one sample sequenced in a study of T cells in Graves' hyperthyroidism and ophthalmopathy. Amplification of TCR beta CDR3 regions used RNA as the template. The HTBI set primed first-round TCR CDR3 RT-PCR. One entry per CDR3 protein, called by TCRdb with MiXCR from the multiplex PCR reads. The sample includes about 350,000 distinct CDR3 sequences, more than 11% seen only once; the top ten take roughly 24%. What was sequenced was blood. The receptors derive from a young woman with Graves' hyperthyroidism.

This clonotype was counted many times. This rearrangement joins TRBV15 to TRBJ2-5, with 14 bases lining up with TRBD2. Per germline, CDR1 LNHNV and CDR2 YYDKDF (reference sequence). V was pared by 0 bases and J by 1 base, with 10 bases of the junction left unmatched. This CDR3 is built from 20 residues. CDR3 coding DNA: TGTGCCACCAGCAGAGATCAATTCGGGACTAGCGGGAGTCCCCAAGAGACCCAGTACTTC. Its protein product is CATSRDQFGTSGSPQETQYF.

The table lists this clonotype with many counts. The CDR3 region has the DNA TGTGCCAGCAGTGAAGGGGCCAACCCCAGGGGTTTCGGTGAGCAGTTCTTC. Translating it yields CASSEGANPRGFGEQFF. The chain recombines TRBV6-1 with TRBJ2-1; maybe TRBD1 (6 bases). The CDR3 has 17 amino acids. V shed 1 base and J shed 9 bases, with 22 bases lying between them. Per the germline V gene, CDR1 is MNHNS and CDR2 is SASEGT.

This clonotype has ten or more counts. The V and J genes are TRBV28 and TRBJ1-6; D gene uncertain. The CDR3 loop spans 14 amino acids. Germline V gene sequence: CDR1 MDHEN, CDR2 SYDVKM. The V and J ends lost 2 bases and 7 bases respectively, with 9 bases between them. The CDR3 nucleotides are TGTGCCAGCAGTTTAAGCCAGGACAATTCACCCCTCCACTTT. Translating it yields CASSLSQDNSPLHF.

This clonotype occurred once. A much larger clone lies one base from this, so it may be a read error. V and J are TRBV6-1 and TRBJ1-1, with a weak D call TRBD1 (6 bases). The CDR3 runs to 13 residues. The ends were cut back, 10 bases at V and 4 bases at J, with 16 bases in the middle. The germline V gene encodes CDR1 MNHNS and CDR2 SASEGT. CDR3 DNA sequence: TGTGCCACAGGGGCGCAGCTGAGCACTGAAGCTTTCTTT. Amino acids: CATGAQLSTEAFF.

Many counts were recorded for this clonotype. This chain joins TRBV3-1 and TRBJ1-2, with D maybe TRBD1 (6 bases). V lost 3 bases and J 10 bases, leaving 15 bases between the germline ends. Germline V gene data show CDR1 as LGHDT and CDR2 as YNNKEL (reference sequence). This CDR3 comprises 13 residues. CDR3 residues: CASSHGGPRVYTF. In DNA form, the CDR3 reads TGTGCCAGCAGCCACGGGGGGCCTCGGGTCTACACCTTC.

This clonotype was found a few times. V is TRBV7-8 and J is TRBJ2-5, with D unresolved. Germline assignment: CDR1 SGHVS and CDR2 FQNEAQ. The CDR3 runs 15 residues. Trimming removed 2 bases at V and 3 bases at J, with 13 bases between. This chain's CDR3 is CASSLRWSQEETQYF. CDR3 DNA: TGTGCCAGCAGCTTAAGGTGGAGTCAGGAAGAGACCCAGTACTTC.

Ten or more counts support this clonotype. The chain carries TRBV12-3 or TRBV12-4 and TRBJ2-2; tentative D call: TRBD2 (5 bases). The germline V and J ends were trimmed by 8 bases and 4 bases, with 11 bases remaining between them. This CDR3 contains 13 residues. DNA for the CDR3: TGTGCCAGCGACGAGGGCCGCACCGGGGAGCTGTTTTTT. It yields the protein CASDEGRTGELFF.

The CDR3 loop reads CASSKILGSGANVLTF. CDR3 coding DNA: TGTGCCAGTAGTAAGATCTTGGGCTCTGGGGCCAACGTCCTGACTTTC. This sequence joins TRBV19 and TRBJ2-6; D remains ambiguous. The V end was cut by 4 bases, the J end by 0 bases, with 10 bases between. This CDR3 region has 16 residues. The germline CDR1 and CDR2 sequences are LNHDA and SQIVND (reference sequence). Filled out from reference TRBV19 and TRBJ2-6, the complete variable domain reads DGGITQSPKYLFRKEGQNVTLSCEQNLNHDAMYWYRQDPGQGLRLIYYSQIVNDFQKGDIAEGYSVSREKKESFPLTVTSAQKNPTAFYLCASSKILGSGANVLTFGAGSRLTVL.

This clonotype has more than one count but fewer than ten. The chain joins TRBV30 to TRBJ2-5; possible D gene TRBD1, 6 bases. The CDR3 totals 13 residues. With 3 bases removed from V and 7 bases from J, the gap between germline ends came to 15 bases. Looked up from germline, CDR1 is GTSNPN and CDR2 is SVGIG (reference sequence). The CDR3 bases are TGTGCCTGGAGCCTAGGGGGTTACGGGACCCAGTACTTC. Protein sequence: CAWSLGGYGTQYF.

This CDR3 is CAWRDDLNTEAFF. As DNA, the CDR3 is TGTGCCTGGAGAGACGATCTGAACACTGAAGCTTTCTTT. The J gene is TRBJ1-1, the V gene TRBV30; D remains unclear. CDR1 and CDR2 (germline): GTSNPN, SVGIG (reference sequence). The ends were cut back, 3 bases at V and 0 bases at J, with 8 bases in the middle. This CDR3 has 13 residues.

The rearrangement uses TRBV24-1 and TRBJ2-1; 8 positions match TRBD2. Germline assignment: CDR1 KGHDR and CDR2 SFDVKD. The J segment lost 2 bases and the V segment lost 1 base, leaving 3 bases of the junction unmatched. The CDR3 is 16 amino acids. The CDR3 DNA is TGTGCCACCAGTGATTTAGCGGGAGCCACCTACAATGAGCAGTTCTTC. Its protein product is CATSDLAGATYNEQFF.

The sample holds many counts of this clonotype. The chain joins TRBV6-2 or TRBV6-3 to TRBJ1-5, with 10 bases matching TRBD1. The CDR3 extends over 15 amino acids. Unmatched junction bases numbered 6, after V lost 6 bases and J lost 4 bases. From germline, CDR1 is MNHEY and CDR2 SVGEGT. CDR3 loop: CASRRTGGLNQPQHF. CDR3 coding DNA: TGTGCCAGCAGGCGGACAGGGGGTCTAAATCAGCCCCAGCATTTT.

Turning to this clonotype: One end of the junction is discordant with germline, which a read error may explain. The chain links TRBV18 to TRBJ1-2; possibly TRBD1 for D (6 bases). The germline V gene has CDR1 KGHSH and CDR2 LQKENI. This CDR3 is 14 amino acids long. The CDR3 reads CASSTVGGTDGHTF. The CDR3 region has the DNA TGTGCCAGCTCAACCGTCGGGGGCACTGATGGCCACACCTTC.

The chain links TRBV7-2 to TRBJ1-1, with 8 nucleotides matching TRBD1. With V trimmed by 2 bases and J by 1 base, 6 bases remained unmatched. In germline, CDR1 is SGHTA, CDR2 FQGNSA. The CDR3 covers 16 residues. In DNA, the CDR3 is TGTGCCAGCAGCTTAAGTCTCGGACAGGGGAACACTGAAGCTTTCTTT. It is translated as CASSLSLGQGNTEAFF.

This clonotype was recorded at least ten times. The chain joins TRBV27 to TRBJ1-5; D is possibly TRBD1 (5 bases). Germline V lookup: CDR1 MNHEY, CDR2 SMNVEV (reference sequence). The germline V and J ends were trimmed by 8 bases and 0 bases, with 11 bases remaining between them. The CDR3 is made up of 14 amino acids. CDR3 coding DNA: TGTGCCAGCCGGGGGGATAATAGCAATCAGCCCCAGCATTTT. Translation: CASRGDNSNQPQHF.

The chain is built from TRBV6-2 or TRBV6-3 and TRBJ1-3; D remains ambiguous. Per the germline V gene, CDR1 is MNHEY and CDR2 is SVGEGT. Trimming stripped 4 bases from V and 3 bases from J, with 13 bases between. CDR3 size: 15 residues. The CDR3 loop reads CASSSYLGLGNTIYF. The DNA for the CDR3 is TGTGCCAGCAGTTCGTATCTAGGCCTTGGAAACACCATATATTTT.

The J gene is TRBJ1-4, the V gene TRBV6-5; 11 positions agree with TRBD1. This CDR3 comprises 16 residues. The V and J ends lost 0 bases and 8 bases, in that order; junction bases with no gene match: 5. Germline V gene data show CDR1 as MNHEY and CDR2 as SVGAGI. The CDR3 DNA is TGTGCCAGCAGTTACTCCGGGGACAGGGGGGACGAAAAACTGTTTTTT. Translating gives CASSYSGDRGDEKLFF.

This clonotype came up a few times. The chain combines TRBV5-6 with TRBJ2-7, with 8 bases fitting TRBD1. This CDR3 comprises 17 residues. The V gene end was trimmed by 0 bases and the J gene end by 3 bases; junction bases not matched to a gene: 11. CDR1 is SGHDT, CDR2 YYEEEE, per germline. CDR3 nucleotide sequence: TGTGCCAGCAGCTTGGACGTTCCGACAGGGGTTAGCTACGAGCAGTACTTC. It yields the protein CASSLDVPTGVSYEQYF.

This clonotype has just a few counts. J is TRBJ2-5 and V is TRBV9, with D perhaps TRBD2 (6 bases). V was trimmed by 2 bases and J by 4 bases, leaving 12 bases between them. CDR3 length: 14 amino acids. Germline lookup yields CDR1 SGDLS and CDR2 YYNGEE. CDR3 coding DNA: TGTGCCAGCAGCGTTGCGGGGATCGGAGAGACCCAGTACTTC. It codes for CASSVAGIGETQYF.

This clonotype was picked up many times. The chain combines TRBV28 with TRBJ2-4; D unresolved. This CDR3 spans 13 amino acids. The ends were cut back, 4 bases at V and 8 bases at J, with 12 bases in the middle. Germline-derived CDR1 and CDR2 are MDHEN and SYDVKM. The CDR3, as DNA: TGTGCCAGCAGTTCGCCCCCCCTATACATTCAGTACTTC. It codes for CASSSPPLYIQYF.

This clonotype was seen many times. V gene TRBV6-1 combines with J gene TRBJ2-7, with 7 bases that match TRBD2. Germline V gene data show CDR1 as MNHNS and CDR2 as SASEGT. This CDR3 is 15 amino acids long. Germline trimming cut 5 bases from V and 6 bases from J; bases unmatched to any gene: 13. Written as DNA, the CDR3 is TGTGCCAGCAGTTCGTCCCTCCGGGGGGAGGTCGAGCAGTACTTC. It translates to CASSSSLRGEVEQYF.

The chain links TRBV10-1 to TRBJ2-3, with 7 nucleotides matching TRBD2. This CDR3 has 14 residues. Germline assignment: CDR1 WNHNN and CDR2 SYGVQD (reference sequence). With 9 bases clipped from V and 0 bases from J, the junction kept 6 bases outside the gene matches. The CDR3 here is CARLPSGSTDTQYF. The DNA of the CDR3 is TGCGCCAGGCTACCTAGCGGTAGCACAGATACGCAGTATTTT.

In its sample, this clonotype was seen many times. The chain joins TRBV2 to TRBJ2-1; 9 nucleotides match TRBD2. This CDR3 comprises 14 residues. Germline lookup yields CDR1 SNHLY and CDR2 FYNNEI. V trimming: 4 bases; J trimming: 10 bases; junction bases outside the gene matches: 8. Here the CDR3 DNA reads TGTGCCAGCAGTGGGGGCGGGAGGGCCTGGGAGCAGTTCTTC. Translated: CASSGGGRAWEQFF.

This clonotype has at least ten counts. The V call is TRBV29-1, the J call TRBJ2-1, with no clear D. V was pared by 6 bases and J by 2 bases, with 11 bases between. Germline-derived CDR1 and CDR2 are SQVTM and ANQGSEA. The CDR3 is made up of 13 amino acids. As DNA, the CDR3 is TGCAGCGTCCTCGCAGGTACCTACAATGAGCAGTTCTTC. Residues: CSVLAGTYNEQFF.